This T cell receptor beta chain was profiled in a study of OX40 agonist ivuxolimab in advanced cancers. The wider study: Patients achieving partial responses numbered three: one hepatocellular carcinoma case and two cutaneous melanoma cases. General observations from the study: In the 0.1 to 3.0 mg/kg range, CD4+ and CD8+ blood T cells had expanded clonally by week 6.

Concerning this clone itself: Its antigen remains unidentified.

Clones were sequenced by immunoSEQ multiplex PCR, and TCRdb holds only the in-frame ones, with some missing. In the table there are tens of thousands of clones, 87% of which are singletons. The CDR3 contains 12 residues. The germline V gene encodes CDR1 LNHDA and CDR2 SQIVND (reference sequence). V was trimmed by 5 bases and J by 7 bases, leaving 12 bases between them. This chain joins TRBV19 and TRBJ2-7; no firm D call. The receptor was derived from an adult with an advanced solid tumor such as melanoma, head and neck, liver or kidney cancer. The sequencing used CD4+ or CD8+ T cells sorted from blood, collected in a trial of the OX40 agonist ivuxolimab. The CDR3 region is CASSWGLGEQYF. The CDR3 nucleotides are TGTGCCAGTAGTTGGGGTCTCGGAGAGCAGTACTTC.